These 19 T cell receptor beta chains came from one sample sequenced in a study of blood T cell repertoires in COVID-19. Libraries were prepared by immunoSEQ multiplex PCR; TCRdb keeps only in-frame clonotypes and omits some of them. The data hold 240,000 or so clones, with just under 90% observed a single time. The sample consisted of PBMCs or T cells enriched from blood (not recorded which). These receptors were taken from a man aged 50 or older who had been exposed to COVID-19.

The chain links TRBV15 to TRBJ1-4; D is perhaps TRBD1 (5 bases). Trimming removed 3 bases from V and 4 bases from J, with 12 bases in between. CDR3 length equals 15 residues. CDR1 is LNHNV and CDR2 is YYDKDF in the germline V gene (reference sequence). CDR3 sequence reads: CATSRLGALNEKLFF. The CDR3 region has the DNA TGTGCCACCAGCAGGTTAGGGGCCCTTAATGAAAAACTGTTTTTT.

The chain employs TRBV9 and TRBJ1-1, with D tentatively TRBD1 (5 bases). V lost 0 bases and J 6 bases, leaving 15 bases between the germline ends. The CDR3 totals 15 residues. Looked up from germline, CDR1 is SGDLS and CDR2 is YYNGEE. CDR3 residues: CASSVELGGEAEAFF. Here the CDR3 DNA reads TGTGCCAGCAGCGTAGAGTTGGGGGGAGAGGCTGAAGCTTTCTTT.

This chain connects TRBV10-3 to TRBJ1-5; 7 bases agree with TRBD1. The CDR3 extends over 13 amino acids. Germline trimming cut 10 bases from V and 4 bases from J; bases unmatched to any gene: 7. CDR1 is ENHRY, CDR2 SYGVKD, per germline. In nucleotides, the CDR3 is TGTGCCACCCTGGGACAGCAGAATCAGCCCCAGCATTTT. It specifies CATLGQQNQPQHF.

The DNA of the CDR3 is TGCGCCAGCAGCTGGGGGGACCAGTTCGGAAGGGAGACCCAGTACTTC. It specifies CASSWGDQFGRETQYF. The chain is built from TRBV5-1 and TRBJ2-5, with D maybe TRBD2 (6 bases). Trimming pared 3 bases from V and 5 bases from J, leaving 20 bases between. CDR3 length equals 16 residues. Germline V gene lookup returns CDR1 SGHRS and CDR2 YFSETQ.

This sequence joins TRBV4-2 and TRBJ1-2; D perhaps matches TRBD1 (6 bases). V lost 3 bases and J lost 2, with 13 bases in between. The length of the CDR3 is 15 residues. CDR1 LGHNA and CDR2 YNFKEQ come from the germline V gene. Written as DNA, the CDR3 is TGTGCCAGCAGCCAGGGCATACAGGGAAACTATGGCTACACCTTC. Encoded protein: CASSQGIQGNYGYTF.

The V and J genes are TRBV5-1 and TRBJ2-5; 7 bases map to TRBD1. Per the germline V gene, CDR1 is SGHRS and CDR2 is YFSETQ. V dropped 4 bases and J dropped 5; count of bases not matched to a gene: 8. CDR3 size: 14 residues. The CDR3 spells CASSLGGDGETQYF. The CDR3 region has the DNA TGCGCCAGCAGCCTAGGGGGCGATGGGGAGACCCAGTACTTC.

The chain employs TRBV5-1 and TRBJ1-4, with 11 positions matching TRBD1. Germline lookup yields CDR1 SGHRS and CDR2 YFSETQ. Trimming at V came to 4 bases and at J to 7 bases, leaving 9 bases not matched to a gene. The CDR3 is 16 amino acids. CDR3 protein: CASSPGTGGLGEKLFF. The CDR3 nucleotides read TGCGCCAGCAGCCCGGGGACAGGGGGTTTAGGTGAAAAACTGTTTTTT.

The genes are TRBV7-3 and TRBJ2-1; 10 nucleotides line up with TRBD2. Germline CDR1 reads SGHTA; CDR2 reads FQGTGA. The CDR3 loop spans 15 amino acids. V gave up 6 bases and J gave up 3 bases; unmatched junction bases: 5. For the CDR3, the DNA is TGTGCCAGCAGGCCAGCGGGAGGGAACTACAATGAGCAGTTCTTC. Its protein product is CASRPAGGNYNEQFF.

The chain couples TRBV5-1 to TRBJ2-5, with a tentative D call TRBD1 (6 bases). With 1 base removed from V and 5 bases from J, the gap between germline ends came to 15 bases. Per germline, CDR1 SGHRS and CDR2 YFSETQ. CDR3 size: 15 residues. The CDR3 region has the DNA TGCGCCAGCAGCTTGTCAGGGGCTGCCGAGGAGACCCAGTACTTC. As protein: CASSLSGAAEETQYF.

This clone was recorded only once. This chain connects TRBV3-1 (or the pseudogene TRBV3-2) to TRBJ2-1; the match to TRBD1 covers 9 bases. The J segment lost 4 bases and the V segment lost 5 bases, leaving 9 bases of the junction unmatched. Germline CDR1 and CDR2: LGHDT and YNNKEL (reference sequence). The CDR3 runs 16 residues. For the CDR3, the DNA is TGTGCCAGCAGCGGCCCCCGGGACAGGGTATACAATGAGCAGTTCTTC. Translation: CASSGPRDRVYNEQFF.

This clone was counted once. This rearrangement joins TRBV7-2 to TRBJ1-4; tentative D call: TRBD1 (6 bases). Deletions cut 3 bases from V and 5 bases from J, with 10 bases between. Germline V gives CDR1 SGHTA, CDR2 FQGNSA. The CDR3 consists of 14 residues. This CDR3 reads CASSLTQGNEKLFF. DNA for the CDR3: TGTGCCAGCAGCTTGACCCAGGGGAATGAAAAACTGTTTTTT.

The CDR3 here is CASTDYGSGSPLHF. The CDR3 region has the DNA TGTGCCAGCACCGACTACGGGAGCGGTTCACCCCTCCACTTT. The chain carries TRBV28 and TRBJ1-6; D is undetermined. CDR1 is MDHEN, CDR2 SYDVKM, per germline. V was clipped by 7 bases and J by 9 bases, with 16 bases between them. This CDR3 contains 14 residues.

The J gene is TRBJ1-5, the V gene TRBV19; 7 bases align to TRBD1. Germline V gene data show CDR1 as LNHDA and CDR2 as SQIVND (reference sequence). There are 17 residues in the CDR3. The ends lost 6 bases at V and 0 bases at J; junction bases unmatched: 11. CDR3 residues: CASRNFRDRYSNQPQHF. The CDR3 nucleotides read TGTGCCAGTAGAAATTTCCGGGACAGATATAGCAATCAGCCCCAGCATTTT.

This clone was counted once. The J gene is TRBJ1-1, the V gene TRBV6-5, with D unresolved. CDR1 is MNHEY and CDR2 is SVGAGI in the germline V gene. V was shortened by 6 bases and J by 5 bases, with 13 bases between the two germline ends. CDR3 length: 13 amino acids. In nucleotides, the CDR3 is TGTGCCAGCAGCCCGATCGGTCGGACTGAAGCTTTCTTT. The encoded protein is CASSPIGRTEAFF.

This chain links TRBV19 with TRBJ1-5; 7 bases map to TRBD1. The CDR3 is made up of 15 amino acids. Per the germline V gene, CDR1 is LNHDA and CDR2 is SQIVND (reference sequence). Germline trimming cut 3 bases from V and 15 bases from J; bases unmatched to any gene: 17. CDR3 DNA: TGTGCCAGTAGTATTCTCCGTGTGGAGGGGGCGAGTCGGCATTTT. This encodes CASSILRVEGASRHF.

The chain carries TRBV2 and TRBJ1-5, with 12 positions matching TRBD1. Germline V CDR1 and CDR2: SNHLY, FYNNEI. The CDR3 runs 15 residues. V lost 6 bases, J lost 6 bases, and 6 bases stayed unmatched. CDR3 DNA: TGTGCCAGCAGATCGGGACAGGGGGCTGGTCAGCCCCAGCATTTT. It is translated as CASRSGQGAGQPQHF.

The chain joins TRBV6-5 to TRBJ1-6, with 7 bases lining up with TRBD1. Trimming removed 5 bases from V and 8 bases from J; junction bases left unmatched: 6. CDR1 is MNHEY and CDR2 is SVGAGI in the germline V gene. This CDR3 comprises 14 residues. The CDR3 protein is CASSNRGRDSPLHF. CDR3 bases: TGTGCCAGCAGTAACAGGGGTCGTGATTCACCCCTCCACTTT.

This clone was seen more than once but under ten times. This chain connects TRBV12-3 or TRBV12-4 to TRBJ1-1, with D uncertain. With 0 bases removed from V and 6 bases from J, the gap between germline ends came to 5 bases. The CDR3 covers 12 residues. CDR3 nucleotides: TGTGCCAGCAGTTTAGCTAGATCTGAAGCTTTCTTT. Protein sequence: CASSLARSEAFF.

The chain combines TRBV19 with TRBJ1-4, with D perhaps TRBD1 (6 bases). Germline CDR1 is LNHDA and CDR2 is SQIVND (reference sequence). This CDR3 is built from 17 residues. V shed 3 bases and J shed 10 bases, with 24 bases lying between them. CDR3 nucleotides: TGTGCCAGTAGTATTTACCGCCCCGCAGGGGCCAAAGCAAAACTGTTTTTT. Translation gives CASSIYRPAGAKAKLFF.